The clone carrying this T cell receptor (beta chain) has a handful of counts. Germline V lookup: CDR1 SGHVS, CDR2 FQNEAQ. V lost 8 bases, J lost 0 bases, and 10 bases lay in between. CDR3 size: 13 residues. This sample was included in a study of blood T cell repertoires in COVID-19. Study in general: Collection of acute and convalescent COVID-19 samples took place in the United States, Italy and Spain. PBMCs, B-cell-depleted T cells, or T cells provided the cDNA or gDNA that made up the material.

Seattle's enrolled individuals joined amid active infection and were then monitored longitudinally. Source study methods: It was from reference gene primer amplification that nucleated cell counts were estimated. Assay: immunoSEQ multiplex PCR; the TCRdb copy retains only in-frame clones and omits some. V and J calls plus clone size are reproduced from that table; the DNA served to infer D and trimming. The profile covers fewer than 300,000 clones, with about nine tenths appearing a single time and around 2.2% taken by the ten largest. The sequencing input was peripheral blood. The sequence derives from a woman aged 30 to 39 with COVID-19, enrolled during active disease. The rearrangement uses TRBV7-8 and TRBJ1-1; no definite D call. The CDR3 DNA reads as TGTGCCAGCTTAGAGTCCCTGAACACTGAAGCTTTCTTT. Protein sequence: CASLESLNTEAFF.